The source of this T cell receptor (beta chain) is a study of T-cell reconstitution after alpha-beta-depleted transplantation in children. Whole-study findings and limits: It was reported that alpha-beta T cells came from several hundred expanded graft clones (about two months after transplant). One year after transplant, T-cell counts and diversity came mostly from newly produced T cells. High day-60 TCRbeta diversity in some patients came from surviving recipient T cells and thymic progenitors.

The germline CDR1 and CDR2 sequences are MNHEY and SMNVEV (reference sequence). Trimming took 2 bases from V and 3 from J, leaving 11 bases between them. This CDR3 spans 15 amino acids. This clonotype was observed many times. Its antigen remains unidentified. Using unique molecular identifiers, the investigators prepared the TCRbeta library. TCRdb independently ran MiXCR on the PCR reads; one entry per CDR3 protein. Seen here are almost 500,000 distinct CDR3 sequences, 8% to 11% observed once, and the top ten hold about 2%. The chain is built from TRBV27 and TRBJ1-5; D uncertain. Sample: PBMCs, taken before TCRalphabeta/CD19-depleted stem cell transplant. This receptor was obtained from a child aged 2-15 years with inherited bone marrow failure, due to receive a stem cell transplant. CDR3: CASSLAAGLNQPQHF. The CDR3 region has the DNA TGTGCCAGCAGTTTAGCGGCAGGCCTCAATCAGCCCCAGCATTTT.